Each of the 4 T cell receptor beta chains below was sequenced from the same sample in a study of CDR3 diversity in severe acne. TCRdb reanalysed the PCR reads using MiXCR and keeps one entry per CDR3 protein. The sample lists around 85,000 distinct CDR3 sequences, about 53% seen once, with roughly 11% in the top ten. Material: blood. The source of these receptors is a male donor with severe acne vulgaris.

This chain connects TRBV15 to TRBJ2-5, with 10 positions matching TRBD1. V was pared by 2 bases and J by 5 bases, with 8 bases of the junction left unmatched. Germline assignment: CDR1 LNHNV and CDR2 YYDKDF (reference sequence). The CDR3 length is 16 residues. The CDR3 nucleotides read TGTGCCACCAGCAGATACCGGGACAGGGGTTCCGAGACCCAGTACTTC. Amino acids: CATSRYRDRGSETQYF.

In its sample, this clonotype was seen once. V is TRBV2 and J is TRBJ1-3; D ambiguous. Germline V gives CDR1 SNHLY, CDR2 FYNNEI. The length of the CDR3 is 11 residues. Trimming removed 6 bases from V and 3 bases from J, with 3 bases in between. CDR3 sequence: CASRGGNTIYF. The CDR3 coding sequence is TGTGCCAGCAGGGGTGGAAACACCATATATTTT.

Within the sample, this clonotype is medium-sized. The V call is TRBV7-9, the J call TRBJ2-2, with D unresolved. CDR1 and CDR2 (germline): SEHNR, FQNEAQ (reference sequence). The V end was cut by 4 bases, the J end by 1 base, with 13 bases between. The CDR3 is 16 residues long. DNA of the CDR3: TGTGCCAGCAGCTGGGCGGTGAGGCTGAACACCGGGGAGCTGTTTTTT. It translates to CASSWAVRLNTGELFF.

The chain recombines TRBV5-4 with TRBJ2-3; D is possibly TRBD2 (6 bases). V dropped 0 bases and J dropped 5 bases, with 13 bases sitting between them. Germline lookup yields CDR1 SGHNT and CDR2 YYREEE (reference sequence). This CDR3 has 15 residues. CDR3 region: CASSLGSGVGDTQYF. The CDR3 coding sequence is TGTGCCAGCAGCTTGGGGTCGGGAGTGGGAGATACGCAGTATTTT.